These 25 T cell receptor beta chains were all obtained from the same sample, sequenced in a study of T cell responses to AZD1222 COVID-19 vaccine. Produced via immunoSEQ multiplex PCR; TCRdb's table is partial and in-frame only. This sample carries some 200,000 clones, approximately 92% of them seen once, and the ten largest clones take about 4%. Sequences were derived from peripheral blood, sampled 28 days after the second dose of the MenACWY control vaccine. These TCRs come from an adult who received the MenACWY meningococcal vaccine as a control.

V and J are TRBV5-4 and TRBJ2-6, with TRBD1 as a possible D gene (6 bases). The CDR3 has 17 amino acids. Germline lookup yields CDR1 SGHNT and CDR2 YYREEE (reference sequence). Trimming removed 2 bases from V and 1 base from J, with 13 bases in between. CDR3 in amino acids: CASSLPGQRSGANVLTF. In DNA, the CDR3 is TGTGCCAGCAGCTTACCCGGACAGCGATCTGGGGCCAACGTCCTGACTTTC.

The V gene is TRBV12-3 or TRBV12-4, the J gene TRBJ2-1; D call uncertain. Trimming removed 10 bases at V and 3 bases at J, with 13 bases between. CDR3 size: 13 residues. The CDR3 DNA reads TGTGCCACCTTCTCCACCGACTACAATGAGCAGTTCTTC. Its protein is CATFSTDYNEQFF.

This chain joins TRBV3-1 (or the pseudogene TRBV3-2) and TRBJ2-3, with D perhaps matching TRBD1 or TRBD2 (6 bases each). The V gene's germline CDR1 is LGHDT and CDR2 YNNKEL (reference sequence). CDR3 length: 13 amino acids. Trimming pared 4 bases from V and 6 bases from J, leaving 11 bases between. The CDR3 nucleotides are TGTGCCAGCAGCCCTCGGGGGCGGGATACGCAGTATTTT. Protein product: CASSPRGRDTQYF.

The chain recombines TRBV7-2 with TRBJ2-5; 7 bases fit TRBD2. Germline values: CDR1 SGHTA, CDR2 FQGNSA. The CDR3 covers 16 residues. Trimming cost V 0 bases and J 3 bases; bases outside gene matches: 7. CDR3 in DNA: TGTGCCAGCAGCTTAGCCCGTGGACTAGTCGAAGAGACCCAGTACTTC. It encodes CASSLARGLVEETQYF.

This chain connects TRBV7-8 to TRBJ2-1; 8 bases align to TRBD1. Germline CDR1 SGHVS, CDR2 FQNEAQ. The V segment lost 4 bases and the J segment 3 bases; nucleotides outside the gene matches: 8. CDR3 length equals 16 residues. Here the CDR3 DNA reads TGTGCCAGCAGCTCCGGGACAGGTGGTTTCTACAATGAGCAGTTCTTC. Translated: CASSSGTGGFYNEQFF.

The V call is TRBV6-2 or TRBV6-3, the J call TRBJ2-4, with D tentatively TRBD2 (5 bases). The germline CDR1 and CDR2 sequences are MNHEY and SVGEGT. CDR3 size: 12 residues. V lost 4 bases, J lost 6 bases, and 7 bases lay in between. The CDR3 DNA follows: TGTGCCAGCAGTTTCGAGGGAAACATTCAGTACTTC. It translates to CASSFEGNIQYF.

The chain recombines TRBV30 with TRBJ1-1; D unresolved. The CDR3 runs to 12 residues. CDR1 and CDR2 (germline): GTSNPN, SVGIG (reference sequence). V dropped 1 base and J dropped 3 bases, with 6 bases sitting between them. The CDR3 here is CAWSGSDTEAFF. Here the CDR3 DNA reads TGTGCCTGGAGTGGTTCGGACACTGAAGCTTTCTTT.

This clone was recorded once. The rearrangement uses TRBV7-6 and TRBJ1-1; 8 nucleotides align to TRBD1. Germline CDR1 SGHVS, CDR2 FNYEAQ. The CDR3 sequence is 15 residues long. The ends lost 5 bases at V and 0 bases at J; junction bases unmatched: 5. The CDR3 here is CASSPRTGLNTEAFF. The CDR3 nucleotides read TGTGCCAGCAGCCCGAGGACAGGGCTGAACACTGAAGCTTTCTTT.

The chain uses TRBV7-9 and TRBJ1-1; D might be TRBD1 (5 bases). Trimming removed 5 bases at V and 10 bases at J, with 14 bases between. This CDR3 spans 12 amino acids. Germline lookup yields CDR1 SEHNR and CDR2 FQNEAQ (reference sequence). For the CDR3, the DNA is TGTGCCAGCAGCCCAGGGACCGGTGGAGCTTTCTTT. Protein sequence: CASSPGTGGAFF. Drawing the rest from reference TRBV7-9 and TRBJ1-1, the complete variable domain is DTGVSQNPRHKITKRGQNVTFRCDPISEHNRLYWYRQTLGQGPEFLTYFQNEAQLEKSRLLSDRFSAERPKGSFSTLEIQRTEQGDSAMYLCASSPGTGGAFFGQGTRLTVV.

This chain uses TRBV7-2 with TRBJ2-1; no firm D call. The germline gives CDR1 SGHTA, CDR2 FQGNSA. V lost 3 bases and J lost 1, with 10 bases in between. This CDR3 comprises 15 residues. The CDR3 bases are TGTGCCAGCAGCTTCGGGCCTCCATCCTACAATGAGCAGTTCTTC. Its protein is CASSFGPPSYNEQFF.

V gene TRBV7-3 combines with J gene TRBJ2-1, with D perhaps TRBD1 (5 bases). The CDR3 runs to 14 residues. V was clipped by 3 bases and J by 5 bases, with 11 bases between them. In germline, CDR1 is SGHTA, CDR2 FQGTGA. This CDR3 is CASSLAGSNNEQFF. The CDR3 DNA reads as TGTGCCAGCAGCTTGGCAGGGTCCAACAATGAGCAGTTCTTC. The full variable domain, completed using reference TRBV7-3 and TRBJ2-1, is GAGVSQTPSNKVTEKGKYVELRCDPISGHTALYWYRQSLGQGPEFLIYFQGTGAADDSGLPNDRFFAVRPEGSVSTLKIQRTERGDSAVYLCASSLAGSNNEQFFGPGTRLTVL.

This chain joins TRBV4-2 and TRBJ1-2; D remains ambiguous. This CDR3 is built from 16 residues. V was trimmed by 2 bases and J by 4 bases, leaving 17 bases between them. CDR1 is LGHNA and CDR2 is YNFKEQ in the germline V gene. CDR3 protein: CASSQPVAGEGYGYTF. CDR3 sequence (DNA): TGTGCCAGCAGCCAACCCGTAGCAGGAGAGGGCTATGGCTACACCTTC.

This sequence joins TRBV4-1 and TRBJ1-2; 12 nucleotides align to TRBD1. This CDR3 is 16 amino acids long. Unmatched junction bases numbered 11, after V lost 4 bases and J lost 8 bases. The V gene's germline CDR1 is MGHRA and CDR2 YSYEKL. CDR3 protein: CASSLLAGTGGRGYTF. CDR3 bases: TGCGCCAGCAGCCTCCTTGCTGGGACAGGGGGCCGAGGCTACACCTTC.

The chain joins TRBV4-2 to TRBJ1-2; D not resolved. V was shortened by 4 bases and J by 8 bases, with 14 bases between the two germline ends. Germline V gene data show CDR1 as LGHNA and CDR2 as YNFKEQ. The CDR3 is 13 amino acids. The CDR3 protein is CASSPDAVLGYTF. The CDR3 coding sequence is TGTGCCAGCAGCCCGGACGCCGTTTTGGGCTACACCTTC.

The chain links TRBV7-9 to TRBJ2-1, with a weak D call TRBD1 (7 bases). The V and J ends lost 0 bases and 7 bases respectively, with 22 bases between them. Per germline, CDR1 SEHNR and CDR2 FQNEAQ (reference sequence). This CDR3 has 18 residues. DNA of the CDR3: TGTGCCAGCAGCTTAGCGTGGGAGGAGACAGGGAGGCGGAATGAGCAGTTCTTC. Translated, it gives CASSLAWEETGRRNEQFF.

The CDR3 DNA follows: TGTGCCAGCGGTGATCGACTAGCGGGGGCCTACGAGCAGTACTTC. It encodes CASGDRLAGAYEQYF. The rearrangement uses TRBV21-1 and TRBJ2-7; TRBD2 is taken as the D call from the table, unchecked against the DNA. TRBV21-1 is described as a pseudogene. The CDR3 spans 15 residues.

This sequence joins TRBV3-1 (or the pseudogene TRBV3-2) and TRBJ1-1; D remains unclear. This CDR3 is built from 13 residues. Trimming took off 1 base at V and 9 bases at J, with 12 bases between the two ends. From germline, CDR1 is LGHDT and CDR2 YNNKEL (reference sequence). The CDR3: CASSQVDAAKAFF. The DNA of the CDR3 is TGTGCCAGCAGCCAAGTCGATGCGGCCAAAGCTTTCTTT.

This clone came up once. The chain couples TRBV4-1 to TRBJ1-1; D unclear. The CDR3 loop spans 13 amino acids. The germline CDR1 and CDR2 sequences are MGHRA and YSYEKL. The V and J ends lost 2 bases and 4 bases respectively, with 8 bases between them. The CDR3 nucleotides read TGCGCCAGCAGCCAACCGGTGGGCACTGAAGCTTTCTTT. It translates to CASSQPVGTEAFF.

CDR3 in DNA: TGTGCCAGCAGTTTACAATTTCTCTATGGCTACACCTTC. This sequence encodes CASSLQFLYGYTF. The chain links TRBV12-3 or TRBV12-4 to TRBJ1-2; D uncertain. CDR3 length: 13 amino acids. Trimming left V 2 bases short and J 4 bases short, with 8 bases between.

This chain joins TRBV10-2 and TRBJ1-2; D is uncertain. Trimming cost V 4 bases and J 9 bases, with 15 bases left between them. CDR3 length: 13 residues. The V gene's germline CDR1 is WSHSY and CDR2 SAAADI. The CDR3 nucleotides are TGCGCCAGCAGTGGTGGACCTGCTGGAAGCTACACCTTC. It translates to CASSGGPAGSYTF.

CDR3 nucleotides: TGTGCCAGCAGCGTAAACCTCCCTGGGGCCAACGTCCTGACTTTC. This encodes CASSVNLPGANVLTF. V is TRBV9 and J is TRBJ2-6; no clear D gene. CDR1 SGDLS and CDR2 YYNGEE come from the germline V gene. Trimming removed 1 base from V and 2 bases from J, with 7 bases in between. The CDR3 totals 15 residues.

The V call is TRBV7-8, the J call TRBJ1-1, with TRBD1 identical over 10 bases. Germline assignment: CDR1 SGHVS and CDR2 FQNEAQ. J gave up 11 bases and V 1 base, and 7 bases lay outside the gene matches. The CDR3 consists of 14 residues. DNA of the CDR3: TGTGCCAGCAGCTTAGTTGGTTTGACAGGGGGCGCTTTCTTT. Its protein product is CASSLVGLTGGAFF.

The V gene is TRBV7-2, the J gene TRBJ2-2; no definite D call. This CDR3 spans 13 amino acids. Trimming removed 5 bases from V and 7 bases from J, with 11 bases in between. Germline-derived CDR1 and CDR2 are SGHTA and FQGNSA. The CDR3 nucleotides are TGTGCCAGCAGCCCCTACTGGGGCGGGGAGCTGTTTTTT. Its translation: CASSPYWGGELFF.

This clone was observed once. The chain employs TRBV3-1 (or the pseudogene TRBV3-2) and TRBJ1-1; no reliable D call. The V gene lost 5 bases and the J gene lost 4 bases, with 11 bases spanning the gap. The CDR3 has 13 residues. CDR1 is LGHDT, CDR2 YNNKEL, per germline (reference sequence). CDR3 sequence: CASSSVRGTEAFF. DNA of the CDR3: TGTGCCAGCAGCTCCGTCCGGGGCACTGAAGCTTTCTTT.

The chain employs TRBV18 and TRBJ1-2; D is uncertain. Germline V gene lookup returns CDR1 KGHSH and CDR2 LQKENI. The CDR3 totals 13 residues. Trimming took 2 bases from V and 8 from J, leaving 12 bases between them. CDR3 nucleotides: TGTGCCAGCTCACCAATAAACCGGAGCGGCTACACCTTC. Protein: CASSPINRSGYTF.